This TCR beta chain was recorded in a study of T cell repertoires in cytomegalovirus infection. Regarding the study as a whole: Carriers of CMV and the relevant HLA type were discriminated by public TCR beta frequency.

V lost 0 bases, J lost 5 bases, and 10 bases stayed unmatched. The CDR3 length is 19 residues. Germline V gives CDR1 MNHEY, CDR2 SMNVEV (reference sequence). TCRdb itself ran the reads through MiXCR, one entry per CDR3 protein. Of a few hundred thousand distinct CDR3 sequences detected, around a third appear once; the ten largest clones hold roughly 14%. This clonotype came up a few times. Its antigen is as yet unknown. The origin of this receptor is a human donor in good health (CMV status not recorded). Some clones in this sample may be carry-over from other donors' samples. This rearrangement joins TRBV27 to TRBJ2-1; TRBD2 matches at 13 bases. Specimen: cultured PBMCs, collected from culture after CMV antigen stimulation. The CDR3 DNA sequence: TGTGCCAGCAGTTTATCGAAATGGGGACTAGCGGGACAGGACAATGAGCAGTTCTTC. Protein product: CASSLSKWGLAGQDNEQFF.